This T cell receptor (beta chain) emerged from a study of response to subunit inactivated influenza vaccine (dated by TCRdb to the late 2010s). About the investigation overall: To follow how T cells responded to a trivalent subunit inactivated influenza vaccine, the researchers relied on deep quantitative profiling of the T cell receptor repertoire.

A distance of 25 bases separates the germline ends of V and J, which lose 3 bases and 0 bases respectively. The CDR3 contains 20 residues, cysteine and phenylalanine counted. The DNA shown is the 60-base CDR3, in frame from base 1. The germline V gene sets CDR1 to MDHEN and CDR2 to SYDVKM. About this clonotype itself: Which antigen it targets is not known. The sample holds no much larger clone one base away, and base qualities are not on file.

The research as a whole found: According to the authors, only a limited number of new T cells may be recruited by each seasonal influenza vaccination.

The library was made by RT-PCR. The data were produced on an Illumina HiSeq 2500. Clones were called with MiXCR by TCRdb after fastp trimmed the public reads at Q25, and only in-frame beta chains were retained. CDR3 protein sequences are deduplicated, and each keeps its most common genes and DNA. This sample has under 800,000 distinct CDR3 sequences in its table, and about 15% of those were observed once. The ten largest clones represent around 6.5% of the sample. This sample comprised PBMCs from blood, obtained 14 days before vaccination. Recombination linked TRBV28 to TRBJ2-3; tentative D gene TRBD1, with 5 bases matching. The sequence came from a man in his forties or fifties who received an inactivated influenza vaccine. Donor details come from another sample of the same person, matched by shared clones. The sequenced DNA is TGTGCCAGCAGTTTTGCCCCGTTTTCATGGACACCGACTAGCACAGATACGCAGTATTTT. Its protein product is CASSFAPFSWTPTSTDTQYF.